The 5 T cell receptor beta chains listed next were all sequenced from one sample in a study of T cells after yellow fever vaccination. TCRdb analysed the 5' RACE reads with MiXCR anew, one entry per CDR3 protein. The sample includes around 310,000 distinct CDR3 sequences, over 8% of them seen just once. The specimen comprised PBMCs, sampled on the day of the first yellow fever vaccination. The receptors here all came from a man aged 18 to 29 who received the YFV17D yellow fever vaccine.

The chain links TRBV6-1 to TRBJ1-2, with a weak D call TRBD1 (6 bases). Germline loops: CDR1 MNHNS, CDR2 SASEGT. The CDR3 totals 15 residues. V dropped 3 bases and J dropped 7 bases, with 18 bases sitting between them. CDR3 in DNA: TGTGCCAGCAGTGATGGGGTTCCGGGACATGGTGGCTACACCTTC. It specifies CASSDGVPGHGGYTF.

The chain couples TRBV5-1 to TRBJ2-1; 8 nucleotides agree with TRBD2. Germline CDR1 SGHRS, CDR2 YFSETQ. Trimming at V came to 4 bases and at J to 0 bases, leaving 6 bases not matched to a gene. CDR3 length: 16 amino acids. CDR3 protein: CASSRSGESSYNEQFF. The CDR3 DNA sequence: TGCGCCAGCAGCCGTAGCGGGGAGAGCTCCTACAATGAGCAGTTCTTC.

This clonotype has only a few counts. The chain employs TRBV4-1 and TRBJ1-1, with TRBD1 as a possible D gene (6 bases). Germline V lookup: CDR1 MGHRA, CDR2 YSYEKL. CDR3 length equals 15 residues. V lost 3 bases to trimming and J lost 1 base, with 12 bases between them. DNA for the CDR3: TGCGCCAGCAGCCACACAAAGGACAGGAACACTGAAGCTTTCTTT. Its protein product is CASSHTKDRNTEAFF.

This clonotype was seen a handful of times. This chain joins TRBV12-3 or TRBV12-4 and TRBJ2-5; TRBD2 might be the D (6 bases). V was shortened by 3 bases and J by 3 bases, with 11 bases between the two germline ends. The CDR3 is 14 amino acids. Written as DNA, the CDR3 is TGTGCCAGCAGTTTCGGGACTTTGAAAGAGACCCAGTACTTC. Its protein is CASSFGTLKETQYF.

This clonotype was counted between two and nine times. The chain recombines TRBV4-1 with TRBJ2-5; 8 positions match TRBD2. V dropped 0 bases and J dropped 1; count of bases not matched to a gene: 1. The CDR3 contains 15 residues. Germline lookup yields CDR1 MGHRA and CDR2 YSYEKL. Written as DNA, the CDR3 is TGCGCCAGCAGCCAAGATCTAGCGGGCCAAGAGACCCAGTACTTC. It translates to CASSQDLAGQETQYF.